The 25 T cell receptor beta chains below all came from one sample that was sequenced in a study of blood T cells in healthy people across ages. PCR was performed a second time for about 7 to 12 cycles using a sample-barcoded 5' primer and a J-beta primer mix. TCRdb passed the 5' RACE reads through MiXCR, listing each CDR3 protein once. The data contain 1 million or so distinct CDR3 sequences, 20% to 25% of them singletons. In addition, the sample was reused for a study of T cells of mothers and their children.

Sequencing was performed on blood. These receptors were collected from a girl aged 2-15 years in good health.

V usage is TRBV5-1 and J usage is TRBJ1-1; 7 nucleotides align to TRBD1. The CDR3 runs to 15 residues. V lost 0 bases and J lost 8; bases outside the gene matches: 10. Germline V gene data show CDR1 as SGHRS and CDR2 as YFSETQ. This CDR3 is CASSLADMRQGEAFF. The CDR3 DNA reads as TGCGCCAGCAGCTTGGCCGATATGAGACAGGGAGAAGCTTTCTTT.

The table lists this clonotype with a few counts. Compared with germline, one end of the junction differs, possibly owing to a read error. The chain combines TRBV7-7 with TRBJ1-1; the D is unclear. The CDR3 spans 14 residues. Germline V gives CDR1 SSHAT, CDR2 FNYEAQ (reference sequence). This chain's CDR3 is CASSAPGYTTEAFF. CDR3 DNA sequence: TGTGCTAGCAGCGCCCCGGGCTATACCACTGAAGCTTTCTTT.

This clonotype has ten or more counts. The rearrangement links TRBV3-1 to TRBJ1-2; 9 bases line up with TRBD1. The CDR3 covers 13 residues. The germline V gene has CDR1 LGHDT and CDR2 YNNKEL (reference sequence). V gave up 9 bases and J gave up 7 bases; unmatched junction bases: 9. The CDR3 spells CASRPGQGFGYTF. The CDR3 DNA follows: TGTGCCAGTAGACCGGGACAGGGTTTTGGCTACACCTTC.

This clonotype was counted between two and nine times. This chain uses TRBV5-1 with TRBJ2-7, with D possibly being TRBD2 (5 bases). CDR3 size: 14 residues. V lost 1 base, J lost 4 bases, and 12 bases lay in between. Per the germline V gene, CDR1 is SGHRS and CDR2 is YFSETQ. The CDR3 region has the DNA TGCGCCAGCAGCTTGTTGGAGCGGTCTTACGAGCAGTACTTC. As protein: CASSLLERSYEQYF. The full variable domain, its missing parts supplied by reference TRBV5-1 and TRBJ2-7, is KAGVTQTPRYLIKTRGQQVTLSCSPISGHRSVSWYQQTPGQGLQFLFEYFSETQRNKGNFPGRFSGRQFSNSRSEMNVSTLELGDSALYLCASSLLERSYEQYFGPGTRLTVT.

A few counts support this clonotype. The V gene is TRBV5-6, the J gene TRBJ2-1; 7 bases are a match to TRBD2. The DNA end is more similar to TRBJ2-7, so the J call may be wrong. CDR1 and CDR2 (germline): SGHDT, YYEEEE. This CDR3 is built from 14 residues. CDR3 region: CASSSGLDLNEQYF. CDR3 nucleotides: TGTGCCAGCAGCTCCGGACTAGATCTGAACGAGCAGTACTTC.

In its sample, this clonotype was seen many times. V is TRBV7-3 and J is TRBJ2-1; 13 bases are a match to TRBD2. The V and J ends lost 5 bases and 4 bases, in that order; junction bases with no gene match: 8. This CDR3 region has 17 residues. CDR1 is SGHTA and CDR2 is FQGTGA in the germline V gene. CDR3 residues: CASSPGTSGEEYNEQFF. The CDR3 DNA follows: TGTGCCAGCAGCCCGGGGACTAGCGGGGAGGAATACAATGAGCAGTTCTTC.

V and J are TRBV7-9 and TRBJ2-7; D might be TRBD1 (6 bases). This CDR3 contains 14 residues. Looked up from germline, CDR1 is SEHNR and CDR2 is FQNEAQ (reference sequence). V lost 5 bases and J 4 bases, leaving 15 bases between the germline ends. CDR3 sequence (DNA): TGTGCCAGCAGCCTAACTCGGACAGATTACGAGCAGTACTTC. Translated, it gives CASSLTRTDYEQYF.

CDR3 bases: TGTGCCAGCAGCCTGACGAGGGGCGAAGGCTATGGCTACACCTTC. As protein: CASSLTRGEGYGYTF. The chain uses TRBV5-6 and TRBJ1-2; possible D gene TRBD1, 5 bases. The CDR3 runs 15 residues. Germline lookup yields CDR1 SGHDT and CDR2 YYEEEE. Trimming stripped 4 bases from V and 4 bases from J, with 17 bases between.

This rearrangement joins TRBV24-1 to TRBJ1-5, with D unclear. CDR3 length equals 14 residues. The ends were cut back, 3 bases at V and 3 bases at J, with 8 bases in the middle. CDR1 is KGHDR and CDR2 is SFDVKD in the germline V gene. The DNA for the CDR3 is TGTGCCACCAGTGATGTTGGGGACAATCAGCCCCAGCATTTT. Its translation is CATSDVGDNQPQHF.

This rearrangement joins TRBV4-1 to TRBJ2-3; no clear D gene. V was clipped by 0 bases and J by 0 bases, with 10 bases between them. The CDR3 sequence is 16 residues long. From germline, CDR1 is MGHRA and CDR2 YSYEKL. CDR3 bases: TGCGCCAGCAGCCAAGAAACTCACATGAGCACAGATACGCAGTATTTT. Its protein product is CASSQETHMSTDTQYF.

This chain uses TRBV20-1 with TRBJ1-2; perhaps TRBD1 as D (5 bases). Per germline, CDR1 DFQATT and CDR2 SNEGSKA (reference sequence). CDR3 length equals 11 residues. Deletions cut 3 bases from V and 6 bases from J, with 8 bases between. The chain's CDR3 is CSARGGNGYTF. CDR3 sequence (DNA): TGCAGTGCTAGGGGGGGAAATGGCTACACCTTC.

This clonotype came up many times. The chain combines TRBV12-5 with TRBJ2-7; 7 bases line up with TRBD1. This CDR3 is 15 amino acids long. In germline, CDR1 is LGHNT, CDR2 FRNRAP. V shed 0 bases and J 3 bases; nucleotides not matched to a gene: 5. CDR3 coding DNA: TGTGCTAGTGGTTTGGTACGAGGACAGGTCTACGAGCAGTACTTC. Its translation is CASGLVRGQVYEQYF.

The chain has TRBV7-2 and TRBJ2-5, with D possibly TRBD2 on 6 matching bases. With 7 bases removed from V and 5 bases from J, the gap between germline ends came to 14 bases. This CDR3 has 13 residues. From germline, CDR1 is SGHTA and CDR2 FQGNSA. The CDR3 loop reads CASTITGSETQYF. CDR3 bases: TGTGCCAGCACCATAACCGGGAGTGAGACCCAGTACTTC.

The chain links TRBV19 to TRBJ2-1; possible D gene TRBD2, 5 bases. The CDR3 loop spans 16 amino acids. Germline V gives CDR1 LNHDA, CDR2 SQIVND (reference sequence). The V and J ends lost 3 bases and 8 bases respectively, with 20 bases between them. CDR3 coding DNA: TGTGCCAGTAGTATGATAGGACTGGCGGTTTCAGATGAGCAGTTCTTC. Translated: CASSMIGLAVSDEQFF.

This chain uses TRBV5-1 with TRBJ2-3; TRBD2 matches at 8 bases. Germline CDR1 reads SGHRS; CDR2 reads YFSETQ. The length of the CDR3 is 14 residues. J was trimmed by 5 bases and V by 5 bases; bases with no gene match: 7. Here the CDR3 DNA reads TGCGCCAGCAGATCCGGGACTAGGGAAGATACGCAGTATTTT. This codes for CASRSGTREDTQYF.

This clonotype was observed a few times. The CDR3 DNA is TGTGCCAGCAGCTTCGGGGGTGTAACTAATGAAAAACTGTTTTTT. Translated, it gives CASSFGGVTNEKLFF. The chain has TRBV7-9 and TRBJ1-4, with D possibly matching TRBD1 (5 bases). V was cut by 3 bases and J by 1 base, with 9 bases left in between. This CDR3 has 15 residues. Per germline, CDR1 SEHNR and CDR2 FQNEAQ (reference sequence). Together with reference TRBV7-9 and TRBJ1-4, the CDR3 gives the full variable domain: DTGVSQNPRHKITKRGQNVTFRCDPISEHNRLYWYRQTLGQGPEFLTYFQNEAQLEKSRLLSDRFSAERPKGSFSTLEIQRTEQGDSAMYLCASSFGGVTNEKLFFGSGTQLSVL.

This clonotype has more than one count but fewer than ten. The genes are TRBV9 and TRBJ2-7; unclear D gene. Germline CDR1 and CDR2: SGDLS and YYNGEE. This CDR3 has 14 amino acids. V lost 0 bases and J lost 0, with 7 bases in between. DNA for the CDR3: TGTGCCAGCAGCGTAGTCCCGGGCTCCTACGAGCAGTACTTC. This codes for CASSVVPGSYEQYF. Full variable domain (missing parts from reference TRBV9 and TRBJ2-7): DSGVTQTPKHLITATGQRVTLRCSPRSGDLSVYWYQQSLDQGLQFLIQYYNGEERAKGNILERFSAQQFPDLHSELNLSSLELGDSALYFCASSVVPGSYEQYFGPGTRLTVT.

Notes on this clonotype: Its ends do not fully match the called genes, so a read error is possible. The chain is built from TRBV12-3 or TRBV12-4 and TRBJ2-1; TRBD2 might be the D (6 bases). The CDR3 has 12 amino acids. The CDR3 bases are TGTGCCAGCAGTTCCTATGCTCGGGAGCAGCTCTTC. It codes for CASSSYAREQLF.

This clonotype turned up a few times. The V gene is TRBV10-3, the J gene TRBJ2-3; D may be TRBD1 or TRBD2 (6 bases each). Germline CDR1 ENHRY, CDR2 SYGVKD. The CDR3 contains 15 residues. With 8 bases removed from V and 2 bases from J, the gap between germline ends came to 17 bases. The CDR3 here is CAIGGPGQNTDTQYF. The CDR3 region has the DNA TGTGCCATCGGGGGGCCGGGACAAAACACAGATACGCAGTATTTT.

The gene calls are TRBV11-2 and TRBJ2-1; possible D gene TRBD1, 6 bases. The CDR3 sequence is 14 residues long. Germline V gene sequence: CDR1 SGHAT, CDR2 FQNNGV. Trimming shortened V by 8 bases and J by 5 bases, and 16 bases separated the two germline ends. CDR3 loop: CASQGQAADNEQFF. CDR3 coding DNA: TGTGCCAGCCAGGGGCAGGCTGCAGACAATGAGCAGTTCTTC.

This clonotype was seen only a few times. V usage is TRBV12-3 or TRBV12-4 and J usage is TRBJ1-4; 8 bases align to TRBD1. V trimming: 7 bases; J trimming: 7 bases; junction bases outside the gene matches: 5. The CDR3 length is 13 residues. CDR3 loop: CASTPGGSEKLFF. In DNA, the CDR3 is TGTGCCAGCACCCCAGGGGGCAGTGAAAAACTGTTTTTT.

This clonotype was detected only once. The chain couples TRBV27 to TRBJ2-3; 9 bases fit TRBD2. Looked up from germline, CDR1 is MNHEY and CDR2 is SMNVEV (reference sequence). This CDR3 region has 16 residues. V was pared by 0 bases and J by 6 bases, with 7 bases of the junction left unmatched. The CDR3: CASSLSPSGKHDTQYF. CDR3 nucleotides: TGTGCCAGCAGTTTATCGCCTAGCGGGAAACACGATACGCAGTATTTT.

This rearrangement joins TRBV5-4 to TRBJ2-5, with D tentatively TRBD2 (5 bases). Trimming took off 4 bases at V and 5 bases at J, with 12 bases between the two ends. Germline values: CDR1 SGHNT, CDR2 YYREEE (reference sequence). The CDR3 length is 13 residues. The CDR3 sequence: CASSTLAPETQYF. The CDR3 nucleotides are TGTGCCAGCAGCACCCTAGCCCCGGAGACCCAGTACTTC.

This chain uses TRBV20-1 with TRBJ2-5; 7 nucleotides match TRBD2. This CDR3 region has 15 residues. Germline V CDR1 and CDR2: DFQATT, SNEGSKA (reference sequence). J lost 2 bases, V lost 1 base, and 7 bases had no gene match. CDR3 coding DNA: TGCAGTGCTAGAGCAGGGCGGGGGTGGCAAGAGACCCAGTACTTC. The encoded protein is CSARAGRGWQETQYF.

This clonotype was seen more than once but under ten times. V and J are TRBV13 and TRBJ2-5; TRBD1 is a possible D gene (6 bases). Judging by the DNA end, TRBJ2-7 fits better; the J call may be wrong. The CDR3 length is 16 residues. Germline lookup yields CDR1 PRHDT and CDR2 FYEKMQ (reference sequence). For the CDR3, the DNA is TGTGCCAGCAGCTTAGCCCCCCGGGACACAGACTACGAGCAGTACTTC. It codes for CASSLAPRDTDYEQYF.